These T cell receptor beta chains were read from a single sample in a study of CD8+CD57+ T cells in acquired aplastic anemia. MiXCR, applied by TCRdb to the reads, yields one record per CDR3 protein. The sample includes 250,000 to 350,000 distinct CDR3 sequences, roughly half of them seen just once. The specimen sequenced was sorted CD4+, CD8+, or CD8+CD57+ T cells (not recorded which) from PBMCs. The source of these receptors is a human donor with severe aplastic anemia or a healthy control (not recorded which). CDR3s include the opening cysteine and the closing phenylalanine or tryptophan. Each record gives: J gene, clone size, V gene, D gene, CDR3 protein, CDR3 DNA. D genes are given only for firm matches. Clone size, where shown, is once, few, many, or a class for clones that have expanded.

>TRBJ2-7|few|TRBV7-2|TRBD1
CASSSDRGREQYF
TGTGCCAGCAGCTCGGACAGGGGGCGGGAGCAGTACTTC
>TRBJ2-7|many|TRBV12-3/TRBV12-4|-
CASSPLGPPYEQYF
TGTGCCAGCAGTCCCCTGGGTCCCCCCTACGAGCAGTACTTC
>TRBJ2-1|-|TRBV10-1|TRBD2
CASSGLAEHNEQFF
TGCGCCAGCAGTGGCCTAGCGGAACACAATGAGCAGTTCTTC
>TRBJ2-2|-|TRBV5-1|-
CASREEGSNTGELFF
TGCGCCAGCAGGGAAGAGGGATCTAACACCGGGGAGCTGTTTTTT
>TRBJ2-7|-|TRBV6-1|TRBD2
CASTRTSGSSYEQYF
TGTGCCAGCACCCGGACTAGCGGGAGCTCCTACGAGCAGTACTTC
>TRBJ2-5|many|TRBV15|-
CATSREGGEETQYF
TGTGCCACCAGCAGAGAGGGCGGTGAAGAGACCCAGTACTTC
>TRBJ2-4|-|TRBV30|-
CAWSVLNAGGGIQYF
TGTGCCTGGAGTGTGCTTAACGCAGGCGGTGGCATTCAGTACTTC
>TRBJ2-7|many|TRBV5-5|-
CASSRDGIYEQYF
TGTGCCAGCAGTCGGGACGGGATCTACGAGCAGTACTTC
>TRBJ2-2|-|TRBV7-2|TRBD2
CASSLSRGGGATGELFF
TGTGCCAGCAGCTTATCGCGCGGCGGGGGGGCGACCGGGGAGCTGTTTTTT
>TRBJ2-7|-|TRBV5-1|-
CASSFEGDIGEQYF
TGCGCCAGCAGCTTCGAAGGGGATATCGGCGAGCAGTACTTC
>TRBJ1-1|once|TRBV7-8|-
CASSLREGGDEAFF
TGTGCCAGCAGCTTAAGAGAAGGCGGGGATGAAGCTTTCTTT
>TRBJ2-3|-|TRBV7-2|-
CASRLGTGNEQYF
TGTGCCAGCAGGCTGGGCACCGGCAATGAGCAGTATTTT
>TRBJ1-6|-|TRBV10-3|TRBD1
CAIAGQGAASPLHF
TGTGCCATCGCAGGACAGGGGGCGGCTTCACCCCTCCACTTT
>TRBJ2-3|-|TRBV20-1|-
CSARVSGRNTDTQYF
TGCAGTGCTAGAGTGTCAGGGAGGAACACAGATACGCAGTATTTT
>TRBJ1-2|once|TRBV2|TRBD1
CASSKPGQDNYGYTF
TGTGCCAGCAGTAAACCGGGACAGGATAACTATGGCTACACCTTC
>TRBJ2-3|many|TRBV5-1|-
CASSLRGLGGTDTQYF
TGCGCCAGCAGCCTAAGGGGATTAGGCGGCACAGATACGCAGTATTTT
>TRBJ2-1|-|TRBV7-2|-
CASSSDRTWDDRVGVEQFF
TGTGCCAGCAGCTCCGACAGAACCTGGGACGATCGGGTTGGGGTCGAGCAGTTCTTC
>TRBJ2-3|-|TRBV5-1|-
CASRGGLSTDTQYF
TGCGCCAGCAGAGGAGGGCTTAGCACAGATACGCAGTATTTT
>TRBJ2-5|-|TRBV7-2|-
CASSSGKAQYF
TGTGCCAGCAGCTCCGGGAAAGCCCAGTACTTC
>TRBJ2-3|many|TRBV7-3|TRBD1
CASSPTTGAPTDTQYF
TGTGCCAGCAGCCCAACGACAGGGGCGCCCACAGATACGCAGTATTTT
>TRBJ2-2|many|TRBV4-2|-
CASSLRGAAGELFF
TGTGCCAGCAGCCTCCGGGGGGCCGCCGGGGAGCTGTTTTTT
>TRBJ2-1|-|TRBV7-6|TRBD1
CASSLGRQGNDEQFF
TGTGCCAGCAGCTTAGGACGACAGGGTAACGATGAGCAGTTCTTC
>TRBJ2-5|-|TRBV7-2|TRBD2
CASSLMRTSGGASETQYF
TGTGCCAGCAGCTTAATGAGGACTAGCGGGGGGGCCTCAGAGACCCAGTACTTC
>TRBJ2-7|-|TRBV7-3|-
CASSRDPYEQYF
TGTGCCAGCAGCAGGGACCCCTACGAGCAGTACTTC
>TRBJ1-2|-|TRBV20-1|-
CSAQQLGYTF
TGCAGTGCTCAACAGTTGGGCTACACCTTC
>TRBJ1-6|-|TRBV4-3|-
CASSQVLDTYNSPLHF
TGCGCCAGCAGCCAAGTTCTGGACACCTATAATTCACCCCTCCACTTT
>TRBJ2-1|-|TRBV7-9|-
CASGRNNEQFF
TGTGCCAGTGGACGGAACAATGAGCAGTTCTTC
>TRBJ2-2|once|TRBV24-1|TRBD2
CATRGGAGYTGELFF
TGTGCCACGCGCGGGGGTGCAGGGTACACCGGGGAGCTGTTTTTT
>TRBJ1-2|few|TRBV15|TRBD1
CATSRATGGDYGYTF
TGTGCCACCAGCAGGGCGACAGGGGGGGACTATGGCTACACCTTC
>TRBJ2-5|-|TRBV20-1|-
CSASTPRGGVIETQYF
TGCAGTGCTAGTACCCCTCGTGGGGGTGTGATAGAGACCCAGTACTTC
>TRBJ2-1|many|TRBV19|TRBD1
CASSIGGGQGGNEQFF
TGTGCCAGTAGTATAGGAGGAGGACAGGGGGGGAATGAGCAGTTCTTC
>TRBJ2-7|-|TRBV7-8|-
CASSLANRATTEQYF
TGTGCCAGCAGCTTGGCCAACAGGGCAACTACCGAGCAGTACTTC
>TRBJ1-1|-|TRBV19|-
CASSTTRAGNTEAFF
TGTGCCAGTAGCACAACGAGGGCTGGGAACACTGAAGCTTTCTTT
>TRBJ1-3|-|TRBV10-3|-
CAITSRKSSGNTIYF
TGCGCCATCACCTCCCGGAAGAGCTCTGGAAACACCATATATTTT
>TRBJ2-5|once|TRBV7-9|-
CASSLVGGSVETQYF
TGTGCCAGCAGCTTAGTAGGGGGGTCCGTAGAGACCCAGTACTTC
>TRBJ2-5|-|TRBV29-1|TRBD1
CSAQGAWETQYF
TGCAGCGCACAGGGGGCATGGGAGACCCAGTACTTC
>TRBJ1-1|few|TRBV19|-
CASSRGLYAEAFF
TGTGCCAGTAGTAGGGGATTATATGCTGAAGCTTTCTTT
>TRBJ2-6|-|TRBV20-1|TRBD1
CSARDRRGRSGANVLTF
TGCAGTGCTAGAGATCGCAGGGGGCGCTCTGGGGCCAACGTCCTGACTTTC
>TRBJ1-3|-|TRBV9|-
CASSVGGFSGNTIYF
TGTGCCAGCAGCGTAGGAGGGTTTTCTGGAAACACCATATATTTT
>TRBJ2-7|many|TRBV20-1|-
CSARDAGSDDEQYF
TGCAGTGCTAGAGATGCCGGTTCTGACGACGAGCAGTACTTC
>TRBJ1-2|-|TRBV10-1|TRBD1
CASRFQGGINYGYTF
TGTGCCAGCAGGTTCCAGGGGGGGATTAACTATGGCTACACCTTC
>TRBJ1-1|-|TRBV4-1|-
CASRTGRFGYTEAFF
TGCGCCAGCAGAACAGGTCGGTTCGGGTACACTGAAGCTTTCTTT
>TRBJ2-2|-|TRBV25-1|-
CASRGLPNLRELFF
TGTGCCAGCCGAGGACTCCCCAATCTCCGGGAGCTGTTTTTT
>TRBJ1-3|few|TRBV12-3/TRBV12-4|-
CASSFDSGNTIYF
TGTGCCAGCAGTTTCGATAGCGGAAACACCATATATTTT
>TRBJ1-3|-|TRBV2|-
CASRGNSLSGNTIYF
TGTGCCAGCAGGGGGAACAGTTTATCTGGAAACACCATATATTTT
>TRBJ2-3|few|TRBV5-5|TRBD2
CASIEAGSTDTQYF
TGTGCCAGCATCGAAGCGGGAAGCACAGATACGCAGTATTTT
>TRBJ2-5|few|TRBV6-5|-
CASRHIEPIRETQYF
TGTGCCAGCAGGCATATCGAGCCGATAAGAGAGACCCAGTACTTC
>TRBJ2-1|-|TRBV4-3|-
CASNQDSLSSYNEQFF
TGCGCCAGCAACCAAGACTCACTGTCCTCCTACAATGAGCAGTTCTTC
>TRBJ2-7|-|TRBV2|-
CASYPTRVAFYEQYF
TGTGCCAGCTACCCGACCAGGGTGGCCTTCTACGAGCAGTACTTC
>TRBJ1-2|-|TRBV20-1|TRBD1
CSASLTGGFDGYTF
TGCAGTGCTAGCTTAACAGGGGGCTTTGATGGCTACACCTTC
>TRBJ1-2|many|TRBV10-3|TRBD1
CAISPQTLTGGLYGYTF
TGTGCCATCAGTCCCCAGACTCTGACAGGGGGCCTGTATGGCTACACCTTC
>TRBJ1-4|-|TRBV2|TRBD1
CASSLGLGQGGEKLFF
TGTGCCAGCAGCTTAGGGCTGGGACAGGGTGGCGAAAAACTGTTTTTT
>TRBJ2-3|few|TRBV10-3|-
CAISESREIGVYF
TGTGCCATCAGTGAGTCGAGGGAGATCGGGGTGTATTTT
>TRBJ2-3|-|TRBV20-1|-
CSAKRTNTDTQYF
TGCAGTGCTAAGAGGACCAACACAGATACGCAGTATTTT
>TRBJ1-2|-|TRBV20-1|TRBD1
CSATADREDGGYTF
TGCAGTGCTACCGCGGACAGGGAGGACGGGGGCTACACCTTC
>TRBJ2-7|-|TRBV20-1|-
CSAARAVVYEQYF
TGCAGTGCGGCCAGGGCGGTGGTTTACGAGCAGTACTTC
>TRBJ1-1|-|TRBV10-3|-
CAISGGQDRPMNTEAFF
TGTGCCATCAGTGGGGGCCAGGACAGACCCATGAACACTGAAGCTTTCTTT